The source of this T cell receptor (beta chain) is a study of T cell responses to AZD1222 COVID-19 vaccine. Overall study findings and caveats: Spike-wide coverage was observed for vaccine-associated CD4 TCRs, with dominant responses at 160-218 and 743-854.

V was clipped by 1 base and J by 2 bases; unmatched bases: 5. Germline lookup yields CDR1 MNHNS and CDR2 SASEGT. The CDR3 is 15 amino acids. This clone was observed a few times. The antigen is unknown. The repertoire was sequenced with immunoSEQ multiplex PCR; TCRdb's copy has only in-frame clones and lacks some. The repertoire holds about 140,000 clones, with 89% as singletons. The TCR was taken from an adult in good health. The specimen comprised peripheral blood, sampled on day 0 of AZD1222 vaccination. The chain has TRBV6-1 and TRBJ2-7; TRBD2 matches 7 bases. In DNA form, the CDR3 reads TGTGCCAGCAGTGAAGGCCTAGCGGAGCCCTACGAGCAGTACTTC. Amino acids: CASSEGLAEPYEQYF.